The clone carrying this TCR beta chain was counted only a few times. Its antigen remains unidentified. There were TCR beta CDR3 regions amplified from RNA transcripts. The study used the HTBI primer set for a first-round RT-PCR of the TCR CDR3. TCRdb used MiXCR to reprocess the multiplex PCR reads, holding one entry per CDR3 protein. The sample lists about 690,000 distinct CDR3 sequences, roughly a sixth occurring once. These data belong to a study of T cells in Graves' hyperthyroidism and ophthalmopathy. Broader study findings: The majority of expanded thyroid clonotypes above 0.001 also appeared in blood.

Hyperthyroidism was newly diagnosed in patients aged 18 to 65 (duration under 2 months). Uncontrolled infection, other autoimmune disease, pregnancy or lactation led to exclusion. The PBMCs were taken from over 9.5 ml of fresh peripheral blood. Germline CDR1 reads MNHNS; CDR2 reads SASEGT. Trimming took 6 bases from V and 4 from J; bases not matched to a gene: 4. CDR3 length: 13 amino acids. This TCR was recovered from a man in his fifties or sixties with Graves' hyperthyroidism. The sample was blood. The J gene is TRBJ1-1, the V gene TRBV6-1; 8 bases are shared with TRBD1. Here the CDR3 reads CASRATGGTEAFF. CDR3 DNA sequence: TGTGCCAGCAGGGCCACAGGGGGCACTGAAGCTTTCTTT.